The 14 T cell receptor beta chains reported below all come from one sample, sequenced in a study of CD8 T cells in ankylosing spondylitis. TCRdb reprocessed the 5' RACE reads via MiXCR and lists one record per CDR3 protein. The data hold hundreds of thousands of distinct CDR3 sequences, with 20% observed a single time. Sample: blood, either unsorted or a sorted T cell fraction (not recorded which). The receptor set was obtained from a male donor with ankylosing spondylitis or in good health (not recorded which).

This clonotype has a handful of counts. CDR3 nucleotides: TGTGCCAGCAGCATACTCGGGCCTCCCACAGATACGCAGTATTTT. This encodes CASSILGPPTDTQYF. V and J are TRBV6-5 and TRBJ2-3, with D uncertain. Germline-derived CDR1 and CDR2 are MNHEY and SVGAGI. This CDR3 has 15 residues. V was cut by 6 bases and J by 2 bases, with 15 bases left in between.

The chain employs TRBV10-2 and TRBJ2-7, with D uncertain. With 6 bases removed from V and 4 bases from J, the gap between germline ends came to 10 bases. CDR1 is WSHSY and CDR2 is SAAADI in the germline V gene. The CDR3 is made up of 12 amino acids. This chain's CDR3 is CASRDSSYEQYV. As DNA, the CDR3 is TGCGCCAGCAGGGATAGTAGTTACGAGCAGTACGTC.

With respect to this clonotype: One end of the junction does not line up with germline, which may come from a read error. The genes are TRBV12-3 or TRBV12-4 and TRBJ2-3, with TRBD1 identical over 7 bases. The CDR3 is 18 residues long. Written as DNA, the CDR3 is TGTACCAGCTACGGGCCGCCTATCACGACAGGGCGGACAGATACGCAGTATTTT. This codes for CTSYGPPITTGRTDTQYF.

This clonotype was found a few times. The genes are TRBV6-1 and TRBJ2-7, with 9 bases matching TRBD1. The CDR3 runs to 14 residues. Trimming cost V 7 bases and J 3 bases; bases outside gene matches: 7. Germline assignment: CDR1 MNHNS and CDR2 SASEGT. CDR3 loop: CASTDRGADYEQYV. DNA of the CDR3: TGTGCCAGCACCGACAGGGGGGCGGACTACGAGCAGTACGTC.

This clonotype has just a few counts. The gene calls are TRBV12-3 or TRBV12-4 and TRBJ2-3; no clear D gene. Trimming removed 5 bases from V and 0 bases from J, with 12 bases in between. The CDR3 extends over 15 amino acids. In nucleotides, the CDR3 is TGTGCCAGCAGTCCCCCAGCGCCAAGCACAGATACGCAGTATTTT. Translated: CASSPPAPSTDTQYF.

The CDR3 sequence is CASSPLLRGTDTQYF. The CDR3 DNA sequence: TGTGCCAGCAGTCCCCTCCTAAGAGGCACAGATACGCAGTATTTT. V gene TRBV9 combines with J gene TRBJ2-3; D gene ambiguous. Germline lookup yields CDR1 SGDLS and CDR2 YYNGEE. Trimming removed 5 bases at V and 1 base at J, with 14 bases between. The CDR3 runs to 15 residues.

This clonotype was counted a few times. V and J are TRBV5-1 and TRBJ1-2; maybe TRBD1 (5 bases). The CDR3 extends over 14 amino acids. CDR1 and CDR2 from the germline V gene are SGHRS and YFSETQ. V lost 4 bases to trimming and J lost 0 bases, with 10 bases between them. CDR3 in DNA: TGCGCCAGCAGCCCGGACATAGCTAACTATGGCTACACCTTC. Amino acids: CASSPDIANYGYTF.

The chain links TRBV25-1 to TRBJ1-2, with D possibly being TRBD1 (5 bases). Germline CDR1 reads MGHDK; CDR2 reads SYGVNS. Trimming removed 4 bases from V and 0 bases from J, with 12 bases in between. The CDR3 loop spans 15 amino acids. CDR3 sequence: CASSAAGPSNYGYTF. The CDR3 DNA follows: TGTGCCAGCAGTGCTGCAGGGCCCTCTAACTATGGCTACACCTTC.

The chain is built from TRBV29-1 and TRBJ2-1, with TRBD1 matching 9 bases. The CDR3 extends over 15 amino acids. With V trimmed by 5 bases and J by 4 bases, 9 bases remained unmatched. Germline values: CDR1 SQVTM, CDR2 ANQGSEA. The CDR3 DNA is TGCAGCGTTAAAAAAGGGACAGGGCCTTACAATGAGCAGTTCTTC. This translates into CSVKKGTGPYNEQFF.

The rearrangement links TRBV20-1 to TRBJ2-6; weak D call: TRBD1 (6 bases). Deletions cut 6 bases from V and 4 bases from J, with 13 bases between. From germline, CDR1 is DFQATT and CDR2 SNEGSKA (reference sequence). This CDR3 has 14 residues. CDR3 residues: CSAAKDSGANVLTF. The DNA of the CDR3 is TGCAGTGCGGCGAAGGACAGCGGGGCCAACGTCCTGACTTTC.

The chain uses TRBV7-9 and TRBJ2-7; tentatively, D is TRBD1 (6 bases). Trimming pared 5 bases from V and 4 bases from J, leaving 12 bases between. CDR1 is SEHNR and CDR2 is FQNEAQ in the germline V gene (reference sequence). The CDR3 totals 13 residues. The CDR3 sequence: CASSPGTKYEQYV. Here the CDR3 DNA reads TGTGCCAGCAGCCCCGGGACAAAATACGAGCAGTACGTC.

This clonotype was observed many times. The chain combines TRBV9 with TRBJ2-5, with D perhaps TRBD1 (5 bases). The germline gives CDR1 SGDLS, CDR2 YYNGEE. The ends were cut back, 7 bases at V and 1 base at J, with 11 bases in the middle. The CDR3 runs 13 residues. CDR3 DNA: TGTGCCAGCGCGAGGACACTCCAAGAGACCCAGTACTTC. Translating gives CASARTLQETQYF.

The table lists this clonotype with a few counts. This chain joins TRBV20-1 and TRBJ1-4; D gene ambiguous. This CDR3 contains 14 residues. Trimming stripped 0 bases from V and 6 bases from J, with 11 bases between. Germline V gene sequence: CDR1 DFQATT, CDR2 SNEGSKA (reference sequence). The CDR3 loop is CSARDERDYEKLFF. In DNA, the CDR3 is TGCAGTGCTAGAGATGAGAGGGATTATGAAAAACTGTTTTTT.

The rearrangement joins TRBV4-2 to TRBJ2-3, with 9 nucleotides matching TRBD1. CDR1 LGHNA and CDR2 YNFKEQ come from the germline V gene. The CDR3 spans 19 residues. The J segment lost 4 bases and the V segment lost 8 bases, leaving 22 bases of the junction unmatched. The CDR3 coding sequence is TGTGCCAGCGTGGACCCGGAAACAGGGGGCTTCTGGAGTCCAGATACGCAGTATTTT. Translating gives CASVDPETGGFWSPDTQYF.